The 7 T cell receptor beta chains listed next were all sequenced from one sample in a study of T cells in tumors after PD-1 blockade. The protocol was immunoSEQ multiplex PCR, while the TCRdb copy is restricted to in-frame clones and leaves out a portion. This sample has more than 50,000 clones, with about 74% found just once. The sample here was PBMCs, taken after anti-PD-1 treatment. The receptors derive from a human donor with basal cell carcinoma.

The chain employs TRBV10-3 and TRBJ2-7; D ambiguous. The germline V and J ends were trimmed by 4 bases and 3 bases, with 10 bases remaining between them. Germline V gene sequence: CDR1 ENHRY, CDR2 SYGVKD. The CDR3 sequence is 13 residues long. The CDR3 sequence is CAISAEQNYEQYF. The CDR3 DNA sequence: TGTGCCATCAGTGCCGAACAGAACTACGAGCAGTACTTC.

The V gene is TRBV19, the J gene TRBJ1-1, with no clear D. Germline CDR1 reads LNHDA; CDR2 reads SQIVND (reference sequence). The length of the CDR3 is 13 residues. V lost 3 bases and J 2 bases, leaving 7 bases between the germline ends. This CDR3 reads CASSMGFNTEAFF. As DNA, the CDR3 is TGTGCCAGTAGTATGGGATTTAACACTGAAGCTTTCTTT. The full variable domain, completed using reference TRBV19 and TRBJ1-1, is DGGITQSPKYLFRKEGQNVTLSCEQNLNHDAMYWYRQDPGQGLRLIYYSQIVNDFQKGDIAEGYSVSREKKESFPLTVTSAQKNPTAFYLCASSMGFNTEAFFGQGTRLTVV.

This clone appeared a single time. V gene TRBV5-6 combines with J gene TRBJ2-5; 13 nucleotides align to TRBD2. V lost 3 bases, J lost 4 bases, and 6 bases stayed unmatched. The CDR3 totals 16 residues. CDR1 SGHDT and CDR2 YYEEEE come from the germline V gene. Here the CDR3 DNA reads TGTGCCAGCAGCTCTGGACTAGCGGGGGTCGCAGAGACCCAGTACTTC. This encodes CASSSGLAGVAETQYF. The entire variable domain, with the rest obtained from reference TRBV5-6 and TRBJ2-5, is as follows: DAGVTQSPTHLIKTRGQQVTLRCSPKSGHDTVSWYQQALGQGPQFIFQYYEEEERQRGNFPDRFSGHQFPNYSSELNVNALLLGDSALYLCASSSGLAGVAETQYFGPGTRLLVL.

The chain is built from TRBV5-1 and TRBJ1-5; tentative D call: TRBD1 (6 bases). CDR3 size: 15 residues. Germline CDR1 and CDR2: SGHRS and YFSETQ. V lost 0 bases and J 0 bases, leaving 7 bases between the germline ends. In DNA, the CDR3 is TGCGCCAGCAGCTTGGGGGACATTAGCAATCAGCCCCAGCATTTT. Translated, it gives CASSLGDISNQPQHF.

The chain has TRBV27 and TRBJ2-2; 12 bases map to TRBD1. V was pared by 7 bases and J by 7 bases, with 7 bases of the junction left unmatched. Looked up from germline, CDR1 is MNHEY and CDR2 is SMNVEV (reference sequence). The CDR3 spans 15 residues. CDR3 sequence (DNA): TGTGCCAGCATCGGGACAGGGGGCTCGGGCGGGGAGCTGTTTTTT. Translated, it gives CASIGTGGSGGELFF.

Points on this clone: Other DNA sequences in the sample encode the same CDR3. The chain links TRBV6-1 to TRBJ2-5, with TRBD2 matching 12 bases. This CDR3 spans 15 amino acids. V was clipped by 2 bases and J by 4 bases; unmatched bases: 2. Germline V gene data show CDR1 as MNHNS and CDR2 as SASEGT. Here the CDR3 reads CASSELAGGPETQYF. The CDR3 DNA is TGTGCCAGCAGTGAACTAGCGGGGGGGCCAGAGACCCAGTACTTC.

V gene TRBV11-3 combines with J gene TRBJ2-2, with D possibly matching TRBD2 (5 bases). The CDR3 extends over 17 amino acids. With 5 bases removed from V and 0 bases from J, the gap between germline ends came to 16 bases. Germline CDR1 SGHNT, CDR2 YENEEA. The CDR3 DNA reads TGTGCCAGCAGCCCCGCCCCGGGGATCGCGAACACCGGGGAGCTGTTTTTT. Translation: CASSPAPGIANTGELFF.